Listed here are 28 T cell receptor beta chains from one sample, sequenced in a study of post-analysis software for immune sequencing data. Findings of the study overall: Relative to controls, patients had roughly five TRBV segments at higher frequency, with TRBV5-6, TRBV5-1 and TRBV20-1 among these.

The TCR beta cDNA libraries contained unique molecular identifiers. TCRdb re-derived calls from the PCR reads in MiXCR, one entry per CDR3 protein. The data show about 400,000 distinct CDR3 sequences, 30% to 45% seen once. Their specific antigens are unknown. The specimen was blood. The origin of the receptors is a girl aged 10-17 years with multiple sclerosis.

The chain uses TRBV2 and TRBJ1-2; D is undetermined. Germline V gene lookup returns CDR1 SNHLY and CDR2 FYNNEI. V was pared by 4 bases and J by 8 bases, with 8 bases between. The CDR3 totals 11 residues. The CDR3: CASSGQEGYTF. The CDR3 nucleotides read TGTGCCAGCAGTGGTCAGGAGGGCTACACCTTC.

This clonotype was picked up a small number of times. The rearrangement links TRBV7-9 to TRBJ2-7; 7 bases are shared with TRBD1. The germline V gene has CDR1 SEHNR and CDR2 FQNEAQ (reference sequence). Germline trimming cut 5 bases from V and 3 bases from J; bases unmatched to any gene: 7. This CDR3 region has 14 residues. CDR3 amino acids: CASSKIGDSYEQYF. The DNA for the CDR3 is TGTGCCAGCAGCAAGATAGGGGACAGCTACGAGCAGTACTTC.

The rearrangement joins TRBV20-1 to TRBJ2-5; 7 positions match TRBD2. Germline V gene sequence: CDR1 DFQATT, CDR2 SNEGSKA (reference sequence). V lost 3 bases to trimming and J lost 4 bases; unmatched junction nucleotides: 17. This CDR3 comprises 17 residues. The CDR3 reads CSARVVAGQPSGETQYF. The CDR3 DNA sequence: TGCAGTGCTAGGGTCGTAGCGGGCCAGCCCTCAGGAGAGACCCAGTACTTC.

This clonotype showed up just a few times. CDR3 protein: CSVATDRGVNGYTF. CDR3 in DNA: TGCAGCGTTGCTACTGACAGGGGGGTCAATGGCTACACCTTC. The chain carries TRBV29-1 and TRBJ1-2; TRBD1 matches 9 bases. CDR3 length: 14 residues. Germline values: CDR1 SQVTM, CDR2 ANQGSEA. Trimming at V came to 4 bases and at J to 6 bases, leaving 9 bases not matched to a gene.

This clonotype showed up just a few times. This chain connects TRBV5-1 to TRBJ1-1, with 8 bases fitting TRBD1. The V gene end was trimmed by 6 bases and the J gene end by 4 bases; junction bases not matched to a gene: 14. Germline V gives CDR1 SGHRS, CDR2 YFSETQ. The CDR3 loop spans 16 amino acids. CDR3 in DNA: TGCGCCAGCACTAATGGACAGGGAAGGCGGACCACTGAAGCTTTCTTT. Translating gives CASTNGQGRRTTEAFF.

The gene calls are TRBV12-3 or TRBV12-4 and TRBJ1-2, with D hard to call. Trimming left V 8 bases short and J 13 bases short, with 11 bases between. This CDR3 has 9 amino acids. The CDR3 protein is CASLMLCTF. The CDR3 region has the DNA TGTGCCAGCTTGATGTTGTGCACCTTC.

This clonotype appeared a few times. V gene TRBV10-3 combines with J gene TRBJ2-5; no clear D. The J call may be wrong; the DNA end is better matched by TRBJ2-7. This CDR3 has 12 amino acids. The germline gives CDR1 ENHRY, CDR2 SYGVKD. The CDR3 nucleotides are TGTGCCATCAGTGAAGCATCTTACGAGCAGTACTTC. As protein: CAISEASYEQYF.

This clonotype has just a few counts. This chain links TRBV20-1 with TRBJ1-4, with unresolved D. The V end was cut by 3 bases, the J end by 6 bases, with 8 bases between. This CDR3 has 12 amino acids. The germline V gene encodes CDR1 DFQATT and CDR2 SNEGSKA (reference sequence). The CDR3 reads CSASPGDEKLFF. CDR3 bases: TGCAGTGCTAGCCCCGGGGATGAAAAACTGTTTTTT.

The CDR3 DNA is TGTGCCAGCAGCCCACGCCAATGGACAGGGAGTACAGAGCAGTACTTC. Translation gives CASSPRQWTGSTEQYF. The chain links TRBV5-6 to TRBJ2-5, with TRBD1 matching 8 bases. Germline assignment: CDR1 SGHDT and CDR2 YYEEEE. V trimming: 4 bases; J trimming: 11 bases; junction bases outside the gene matches: 19. CDR3 length equals 16 residues.

The chain couples TRBV11-2 to TRBJ2-1; D is ambiguous. The V gene lost 0 bases and the J gene lost 4 bases, with 16 bases spanning the gap. In germline, CDR1 is SGHAT, CDR2 FQNNGV. The CDR3 contains 17 residues. The CDR3 is CASSLEGLGPSYNEQFF. Written as DNA, the CDR3 is TGTGCCAGCAGCTTAGAGGGCCTCGGCCCCTCTTACAATGAGCAGTTCTTC.

This clonotype came up a few times. The V gene is TRBV5-1, the J gene TRBJ2-7, with TRBD2 identical over 11 bases. The length of the CDR3 is 14 residues. The germline gives CDR1 SGHRS, CDR2 YFSETQ. V shed 7 bases, J shed 3 bases, and the junction held 6 bases outside the gene matches. As DNA, the CDR3 is TGCGCCAGCCGCCTACTAGCGGGGGACTACGAGCAGTACTTC. It is translated as CASRLLAGDYEQYF.

The sample holds many counts of this clonotype. J is TRBJ2-1 and V is TRBV7-3; 10 positions match TRBD2. Looked up from germline, CDR1 is SGHTA and CDR2 is FQGTGA. V shed 2 bases, J shed 8 bases, and the junction held 6 bases outside the gene matches. The CDR3 length is 15 residues. The DNA of the CDR3 is TGTGCCAGCAGCTTAGGGAGCGGGGGGGCCTATGAGCAGTTCTTC. This sequence encodes CASSLGSGGAYEQFF.

The chain carries TRBV29-1 and TRBJ1-5, with D maybe TRBD1 (5 bases). Germline CDR1 is SQVTM and CDR2 is ANQGSEA. The V end lost 7 bases, the J end lost 7 bases, and 17 bases lay between the germline ends. CDR3 length: 13 amino acids. CDR3 coding DNA: TGCAGCGCCCAGGGCTGGCGCAGGCAGCCCCAGCATTTT. It codes for CSAQGWRRQPQHF. Full variable domain (rest looked up from reference TRBV29-1 and TRBJ1-5): SAVISQKPSRDICQRGTSLTIQCQVDSQVTMMFWYRQQPGQSLTLIATANQGSEATYESGFVIDKFPISRPNLTFSTLTVSNMSPEDSSIYLCSAQGWRRQPQHFGDGTRLSIL.

The count of this clonotype is one. The chain links TRBV11-2 to TRBJ2-6; D gene ambiguous. The ends were cut back, 1 base at V and 0 bases at J, with 10 bases in the middle. Germline assignment: CDR1 SGHAT and CDR2 FQNNGV. CDR3 length equals 17 residues. CDR3 DNA: TGTGCCAGCAGCTTAGTCTCAATAGTCTCTGGGGCCAACGTCCTGACTTTC. Translating it yields CASSLVSIVSGANVLTF. Using reference TRBV11-2 and TRBJ2-6 for the parts outside the CDR3, the full variable domain is EAGVAQSPRYKIIEKRQSVAFWCNPISGHATLYWYQQILGQGPKLLIQFQNNGVVDDSQLPKDRFSAERLKGVDSTLKIQPAKLEDSAVYLCASSLVSIVSGANVLTFGAGSRLTVL.

The chain links TRBV14 to TRBJ2-1; 9 bases agree with TRBD1. This CDR3 is 17 amino acids long. Losses at the gene ends were 0 bases for V and 4 bases for J; bases not matched to a gene: 7. The germline gives CDR1 SGHDN, CDR2 FVKESK. This CDR3 reads CASSQDLPGQGYNEQFF. The CDR3 DNA sequence: TGTGCCAGCAGCCAAGATCTTCCGGGACAGGGATACAATGAGCAGTTCTTC. Full variable domain (outside the CDR3, taken from reference TRBV14 and TRBJ2-1): EAGVTQFPSHSVIEKGQTVTLRCDPISGHDNLYWYRRVMGKEIKFLLHFVKESKQDESGMPNNRFLAERTGGTYSTLKVQPAELEDSGVYFCASSQDLPGQGYNEQFFGPGTRLTVL.

This clonotype was counted a few times. The V and J genes are TRBV16 and TRBJ2-5; 7 bases are a match to TRBD1. The CDR3 loop spans 14 amino acids. CDR1 is KGHSY, CDR2 FQNENV, per germline. J lost 5 bases, V lost 3 bases, and 6 bases had no gene match. The CDR3 sequence is CASSHWTGGETQYF. The CDR3 DNA reads TGTGCCAGCAGCCATTGGACAGGCGGGGAGACCCAGTACTTC.

The rearrangement joins TRBV12-5 to TRBJ2-7; the D call may be TRBD1 or TRBD2 (5 bases each). The V gene's germline CDR1 is LGHNT and CDR2 FRNRAP. The V end was cut by 9 bases, the J end by 5 bases, with 17 bases between. The CDR3 sequence is 13 residues long. CDR3 coding DNA: TGTGCTAGCGGCCGGGGCCTCCTCGACGAGCAGTACTTC. Protein product: CASGRGLLDEQYF.

CDR3 protein: CASSVGPWDRADTQYF. In DNA, the CDR3 is TGTGCCAGCAGCGTAGGTCCGTGGGACCGCGCAGATACGCAGTATTTT. This chain joins TRBV9 and TRBJ2-3; D is perhaps TRBD1 or TRBD2 (5 bases each). Germline V lookup: CDR1 SGDLS, CDR2 YYNGEE. Trimming shortened V by 0 bases and J by 4 bases, and 15 bases separated the two germline ends. The length of the CDR3 is 16 residues.

The gene calls are TRBV2 and TRBJ2-7; D is undetermined. Trimming shortened V by 8 bases and J by 2 bases, and 10 bases separated the two germline ends. This CDR3 has 12 residues. The germline V gene encodes CDR1 SNHLY and CDR2 FYNNEI. CDR3: CASGRITYEQYF. The CDR3 nucleotides are TGTGCCAGCGGACGGATAACCTACGAGCAGTACTTC.

The V gene is TRBV7-9, the J gene TRBJ1-2; D is ambiguous. Germline CDR1 reads SEHNR; CDR2 reads FQNEAQ (reference sequence). CDR3 length: 14 amino acids. V was clipped by 1 base and J by 0 bases, with 6 bases between them. CDR3: CASSLVGSNYGYTF. The CDR3, as DNA: TGTGCCAGCAGCTTAGTCGGTTCTAACTATGGCTACACCTTC.

On this clonotype itself: Its ends do not fully match the called genes, so a read error is possible. The chain employs TRBV9 and TRBJ2-5; 7 positions match TRBD2. Matching the DNA end better, TRBJ2-7 makes the J call doubtful. Germline V gene sequence: CDR1 SGDLS, CDR2 YYNGEE. The CDR3 loop spans 15 amino acids. The CDR3 nucleotides are TGTTCCAGCAGCATCAGGACTAGATCCTCCCACGAGCAGTACTTC. This sequence encodes CSSSIRTRSSHEQYF.

The genes are TRBV12-3 or TRBV12-4 and TRBJ2-1; a weak D match, TRBD2 (6 bases). Between the trimmed V and J ends, which lost 6 bases and 4 bases, there was a span of 16 bases. This CDR3 contains 15 residues. CDR3 amino acids: CASRIAAGTYNEQFF. The CDR3 DNA reads TGTGCCAGCAGAATAGCGGCGGGGACGTACAATGAGCAGTTCTTC.

This clonotype is a singleton in its sample. The chain carries TRBV6-2 or TRBV6-3 and TRBJ2-3; D unclear. This CDR3 region has 15 residues. V lost 6 bases to trimming and J lost 1 base, with 14 bases between them. CDR1 is MNHEY, CDR2 SVGEGT, per germline. The CDR3 protein is CASSPGDARTDTQYF. In DNA form, the CDR3 reads TGTGCCAGCAGCCCCGGTGATGCCCGCACAGATACGCAGTATTTT.

This chain joins TRBV20-1 and TRBJ2-3; TRBD2 is a possible D gene (6 bases). Per germline, CDR1 DFQATT and CDR2 SNEGSKA (reference sequence). The CDR3 runs to 11 residues. Written as DNA, the CDR3 is TGCAGGGGGGAGGACACAGATACGCAGTATTTT. This gives the protein CRGEDTDTQYF.

The rearrangement joins TRBV20-1 to TRBJ1-2, with 10 bases matching TRBD1. After removal of 5 bases from V and 4 bases from J, the junction contained 10 bases not matched to a gene. CDR3 length equals 15 residues. In germline, CDR1 is DFQATT, CDR2 SNEGSKA (reference sequence). The CDR3: CSAYPGTGVFYGYTF. The CDR3 nucleotides are TGCAGTGCTTACCCCGGGACAGGGGTTTTCTATGGCTACACCTTC.

The chain joins TRBV6-1 to TRBJ2-7; 8 nucleotides align to TRBD1. With V trimmed by 4 bases and J by 0 bases, 11 bases remained unmatched. Germline CDR1 MNHNS, CDR2 SASEGT. This CDR3 comprises 17 residues. The CDR3 reads CASSGSATGASSYEQYF. Written as DNA, the CDR3 is TGTGCCAGCAGTGGGTCCGCGACAGGGGCCAGCTCCTACGAGCAGTACTTC.

The rearrangement links TRBV5-1 to TRBJ2-5; perhaps TRBD2 as D (6 bases). This CDR3 has 15 amino acids. V was pared by 3 bases and J by 2 bases, with 14 bases between. CDR1 and CDR2 (germline): SGHRS, YFSETQ. CDR3 sequence (DNA): TGCGCCAGCAGCTACCCTAAGGAGGGGCAAGAGACCCAGTACTTC. Translated, it gives CASSYPKEGQETQYF.

The chain uses TRBV9 and TRBJ1-4; a weak D match, TRBD1 (6 bases). CDR1 and CDR2 from the germline V gene are SGDLS and YYNGEE. V lost 0 bases, J lost 5 bases, and 20 bases lay in between. The CDR3 sequence is 18 residues long. CDR3 sequence: CASSVAPPVGQTNEKLFF. In nucleotides, the CDR3 is TGTGCCAGCAGCGTAGCACCCCCTGTCGGACAGACGAATGAAAAACTGTTTTTT.